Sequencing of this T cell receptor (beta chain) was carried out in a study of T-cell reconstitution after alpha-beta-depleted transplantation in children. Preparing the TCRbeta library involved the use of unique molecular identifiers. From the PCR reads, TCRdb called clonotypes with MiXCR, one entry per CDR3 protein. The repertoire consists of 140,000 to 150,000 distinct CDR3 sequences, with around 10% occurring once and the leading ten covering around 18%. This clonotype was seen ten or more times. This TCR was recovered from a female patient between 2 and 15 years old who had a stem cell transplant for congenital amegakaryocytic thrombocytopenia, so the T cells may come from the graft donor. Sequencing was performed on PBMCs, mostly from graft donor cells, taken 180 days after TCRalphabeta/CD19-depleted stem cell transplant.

As DNA, the CDR3 is TGTGCCAGCAGTTACTCCCAGTCCAAAAACATTCAGTACTTC. Protein product: CASSYSQSKNIQYF. The chain recombines TRBV6-5 with TRBJ2-4; no clear D. The germline CDR1 and CDR2 sequences are MNHEY and SVGAGI. V dropped 0 bases and J dropped 2 bases, with 5 bases sitting between them. The CDR3 runs 14 residues.